This T cell receptor beta chain comes out of a study of blood T cell repertoires in COVID-19. At the level of the study: There were acute and convalescent COVID-19 samples, and they came from the United States, Italy and Spain. PBMCs, B-cell-depleted T cells, or T cells provided the cDNA or gDNA that made up the material.

The CDR3 runs to 13 residues. The germline CDR1 and CDR2 sequences are SEHNR and FQNEAQ (reference sequence). V was cut by 5 bases and J by 2 bases, with 9 bases left in between. Original processing notes: Reference gene primer amplification yielded estimated nucleated cell counts. Sequenced by immunoSEQ multiplex PCR; TCRdb stores in-frame clones only, minus some. Clone size and V and J calls were adopted from that table, with D and trimming inferred from the DNA. The table shows about 74,000 clones, with around 90% occurring only once. This clone was recorded once. The TCR originated in a woman of 80 years or more with active or convalescent COVID-19. The sequenced sample was peripheral blood. J is TRBJ2-5 and V is TRBV7-9; TRBD2 might be the D (6 bases). The CDR3 DNA reads as TGTGCCAGCAGCGCGGGATCTCAAGAGACCCAGTACTTC. Translation gives CASSAGSQETQYF.